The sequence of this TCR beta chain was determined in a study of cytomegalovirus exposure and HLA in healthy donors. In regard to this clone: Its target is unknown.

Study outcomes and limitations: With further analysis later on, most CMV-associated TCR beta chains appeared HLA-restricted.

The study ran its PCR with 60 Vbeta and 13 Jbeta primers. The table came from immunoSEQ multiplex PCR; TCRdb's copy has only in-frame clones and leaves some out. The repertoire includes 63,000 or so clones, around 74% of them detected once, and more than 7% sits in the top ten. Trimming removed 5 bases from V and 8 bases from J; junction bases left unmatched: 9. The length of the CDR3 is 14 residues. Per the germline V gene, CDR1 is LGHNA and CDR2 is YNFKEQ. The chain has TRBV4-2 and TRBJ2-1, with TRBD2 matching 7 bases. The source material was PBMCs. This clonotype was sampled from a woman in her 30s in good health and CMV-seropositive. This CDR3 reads CASSISGEGDEQFF. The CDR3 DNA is TGTGCCAGCAGCATCAGCGGGGAAGGCGATGAGCAGTTCTTC.